In this sample, the clone carrying this T cell receptor (beta chain) turned up many times. Assay used: immunoSEQ multiplex PCR; TCRdb lists only in-frame clones, some missing. The table includes 300,000 to 350,000 clones, around 89% detected once. This CDR3 region has 15 residues. Germline V gene lookup returns CDR1 SGHNT and CDR2 YYREEE (reference sequence). V gave up 0 bases and J gave up 2 bases, with 8 bases separating them. Treatment specified: roughly 20 received Ad26.COV2.S at low or high dose, single or two shots; several received placebo; per-sample allocation not given. It was on day 63 after the first vaccine or placebo injection that samples were taken. This adult donor, from Boston, was 18-55 years old. This sample stems from a study of Ad26.COV2.S vaccination and SARS-CoV-2 variants. Study summary: Once or twice, 56 days apart, Ad26.COV2.S was delivered intramuscularly.

The TCR comes from a person between 18 and 65 years old who received the Ad26.COV2.S COVID-19 vaccine or a placebo. The V gene is TRBV5-4, the J gene TRBJ2-2, with D unresolved. Sequencing used peripheral blood, obtained in a trial of Ad26.COV2.S vaccine versus placebo. CDR3 DNA sequence: TGTGCCAGCAGCTTGGGCACTCTAAACACCGGGGAGCTGTTTTTT. Amino acid sequence: CASSLGTLNTGELFF.